Shown below are 20 T cell receptor beta chains from a single sample sequenced in a study of breast tumors, draining lymph nodes, adjacent tissues. TCRdb re-analysed the multiplex PCR reads in MiXCR, keeping a single row per CDR3 protein. The repertoire holds around 130,000 distinct CDR3 sequences, with approximately 20% as singletons. Axillary draining lymph nodes of breast cancer patients supplied the node samples. Sequencing was done on a sample of axillary lymph node tissue. These receptors all come from a female donor with breast cancer. Some clones in this sample may be carry-over from other donors' samples.

The sample holds many counts of this clonotype. CDR3 residues: CASSQVQGSYEQYF. CDR3 bases: TGCGCCAGCAGCCAAGTACAGGGGTCCTACGAGCAGTACTTC. This chain links TRBV4-1 with TRBJ2-7, with 7 bases fitting TRBD1. V shed 1 base and J 1 base; nucleotides not matched to a gene: 1. Germline CDR1 MGHRA, CDR2 YSYEKL. CDR3 length: 14 amino acids.

The table lists this clonotype with many counts. The rearrangement uses TRBV5-8 and TRBJ2-7, with D possibly TRBD2 on 5 matching bases. The V end lost 4 bases, the J end lost 3 bases, and 23 bases lay between the germline ends. Germline CDR1 is SGHTS and CDR2 is YDEGEE. The CDR3 is 17 residues long. Written as DNA, the CDR3 is TGTGCCAGCAGCCTTGGAAGGACGAGCGGTTGGAGCTACGAGCAGTACTTC. Its protein is CASSLGRTSGWSYEQYF.

This clonotype was observed many times. This chain uses TRBV10-3 with TRBJ2-7; the D gene is possibly TRBD1 (6 bases). Germline V gene sequence: CDR1 ENHRY, CDR2 SYGVKD. Trimming left V 3 bases short and J 1 base short, with 13 bases between. The CDR3 contains 15 residues. As DNA, the CDR3 is TGTGCCATCAGTGACCCACAGGGCCTATCCTACGAGCAGTACTTC. This encodes CAISDPQGLSYEQYF.

This clonotype was detected a few times. One base away lies a much larger clone, so this may be a sequencing read error. The CDR3 region has the DNA TGCAGCGTTGTCAGGGACCCTAACTATGGCTACGCCTTC. Translating it yields CSVVRDPNYGYAF. The chain has TRBV29-1 and TRBJ1-2, with D perhaps matching TRBD1 (5 bases). There are 13 residues in the CDR3. The V gene's germline CDR1 is SQVTM and CDR2 ANQGSEA.

This clonotype was picked up many times. The chain joins TRBV12-3 or TRBV12-4 to TRBJ1-3; D is ambiguous. The V end lost 8 bases, the J end lost 0 bases, and 8 bases lay between the germline ends. The CDR3 spans 13 residues. As DNA, the CDR3 is TGTGCCAGCGCCCAGCCCTCTGGAAACACCATATATTTT. Its translation: CASAQPSGNTIYF.

There are many counts of this clonotype. V usage is TRBV20-1 and J usage is TRBJ2-2; a possible D gene is TRBD2 (6 bases). This CDR3 spans 16 amino acids. V was trimmed by 6 bases and J by 3 bases, leaving 20 bases between them. CDR1 and CDR2 (germline): DFQATT, SNEGSKA (reference sequence). The CDR3 bases are TGCAGTGCCCCGGACGGCCGACTAGGCGACACCGGGGAGCTGTTTTTT. It encodes CSAPDGRLGDTGELFF.

This clonotype has at least ten counts. The J gene is TRBJ2-2, the V gene TRBV2; 7 bases match TRBD1. CDR1 is SNHLY, CDR2 FYNNEI, per germline. The CDR3 is made up of 14 amino acids. The ends lost 6 bases at V and 4 bases at J; junction bases unmatched: 5. CDR3 sequence reads: CASSVGQPTGELFF. The CDR3 DNA reads as TGTGCCAGCAGCGTGGGACAGCCCACCGGGGAGCTGTTTTTT.

This clonotype was observed many times. V usage is TRBV18 and J usage is TRBJ2-7, with a possible D match to TRBD1 (5 bases). The germline V and J ends were trimmed by 0 bases and 5 bases, with 11 bases remaining between them. The CDR3 extends over 14 amino acids. In germline, CDR1 is KGHSH, CDR2 LQKENI. Here the CDR3 DNA reads TGTGCCAGCTCACCACCCCAGGGTACGAACGAGCAGTACTTC. Amino acids: CASSPPQGTNEQYF. Using reference TRBV18 and TRBJ2-7 for the parts outside the CDR3, the full variable domain is NAGVMQNPRHLVRRRGQEARLRCSPMKGHSHVYWYRQLPEEGLKFMVYLQKENIIDESGMPKERFSAEFPKEGPSILRIQQVVRGDSAAYFCASSPPQGTNEQYFGPGTRLTVT.

This clonotype appeared many times. The chain links TRBV5-1 to TRBJ2-5, with D possibly called TRBD1 or TRBD2 (5 bases each). Trimming removed 1 base at V and 7 bases at J, with 11 bases between. Germline V gene lookup returns CDR1 SGHRS and CDR2 YFSETQ. CDR3 length: 13 residues. CDR3: CASSLRERGTQYF. CDR3 nucleotides: TGCGCCAGCAGCTTGCGAGAGAGGGGGACCCAGTACTTC. The variable domain in full, completed from reference TRBV5-1 and TRBJ2-5, reads KAGVTQTPRYLIKTRGQQVTLSCSPISGHRSVSWYQQTPGQGLQFLFEYFSETQRNKGNFPGRFSGRQFSNSRSEMNVSTLELGDSALYLCASSLRERGTQYFGPGTRLLVL.

Notes on this clonotype: A much larger clone differs by one base, so this may be a read error. It is unclear where the CDR3 begins or ends on the DNA, so no DNA is shown, and the CDR3 is as TCRdb lists it. J is TRBJ1-2 and V is TRBV29-1. The V gene's germline CDR1 is SQVTM and CDR2 ANQGSEA. The CDR3 length is 11 residues, termini included. The chain's CDR3 is CSVGTAYGCTF.

This clonotype has a count of ten or more. The rearrangement links TRBV6-2 or TRBV6-3 to TRBJ2-7; D call uncertain. The CDR3 covers 15 residues. Germline V lookup: CDR1 MNHEY, CDR2 SVGEGT. V gave up 5 bases and J gave up 4 bases, with 18 bases separating them. In nucleotides, the CDR3 is TGTGCCAGCAGTGACGTGACGGGCGTACAATACGAGCAGTACTTC. It specifies CASSDVTGVQYEQYF.

This clonotype has just a few counts. The junction shows a germline mismatch at one end, possibly a read error. The chain uses TRBV2 and TRBJ2-5, with TRBD1 matching over 8 bases. Germline CDR1 SNHLY, CDR2 FYNNEI. The CDR3 has 14 residues. The CDR3: CASSGTGFQETRYF. The CDR3 DNA follows: TGTGCCAGCAGTGGGACAGGGTTTCAAGAGACCCGGTACTTC.

The chain is built from TRBV27 and TRBJ2-4; D may correspond to TRBD1 or TRBD2 (5 bases each). The CDR3 consists of 14 residues. CDR1 is MNHEY and CDR2 is SMNVEV in the germline V gene (reference sequence). Trimming took off 0 bases at V and 7 bases at J, with 10 bases between the two ends. The CDR3 loop reads CASSLSEGRNIQYF. CDR3 coding DNA: TGTGCCAGCAGTTTATCAGAGGGGCGGAACATTCAGTACTTC.

The chain combines TRBV11-3 with TRBJ2-5; D may be TRBD1 or TRBD2 (5 bases each). The V and J ends lost 4 bases and 3 bases respectively, with 9 bases between them. This CDR3 comprises 13 residues. Germline lookup yields CDR1 SGHNT and CDR2 YENEEA. The CDR3 is CASSWGPEETQYF. The DNA for the CDR3 is TGTGCCAGCAGCTGGGGACCGGAAGAGACCCAGTACTTC.

V and J are TRBV27 and TRBJ1-6; TRBD1 is a possible D gene (5 bases). Germline CDR1 and CDR2: MNHEY and SMNVEV (reference sequence). This CDR3 is 17 amino acids long. The V gene lost 3 bases and the J gene lost 9 bases, with 21 bases spanning the gap. In DNA, the CDR3 is TGTGCCAGCAGTTTTCGAGTTTCGGCAGGGTTGGTTTCACCCCTCCACTTT. Translated, it gives CASSFRVSAGLVSPLHF.

J is TRBJ2-6 and V is TRBV6-6; 9 bases are a match to TRBD1. The J segment lost 2 bases and the V segment lost 11 bases, leaving 19 bases of the junction unmatched. Germline values: CDR1 MNHNY, CDR2 SVGAGI (reference sequence). CDR3 length: 19 amino acids. The CDR3 region has the DNA TGTGCCTGCGCCAACTTGCGACCGGGACAGGGTGCTGGGGCCAACGTCCTGACTTTC. Translation: CACANLRPGQGAGANVLTF.

This clonotype came up many times. The chain is built from TRBV5-1 and TRBJ1-3, with 7 bases matching TRBD1. This CDR3 has 16 residues. V dropped 3 bases and J dropped 3; count of bases not matched to a gene: 9. Germline CDR1 and CDR2: SGHRS and YFSETQ. CDR3 region: CASSSRTGGGGNTIYF. The CDR3 region has the DNA TGCGCCAGCAGCTCTCGGACAGGAGGCGGTGGAAACACCATATATTTT.

This clonotype was recorded many times. The chain links TRBV11-2 to TRBJ2-5; D gene unclear. Germline CDR1 and CDR2: SGHAT and FQNNGV. The germline V and J ends were trimmed by 3 bases and 5 bases, with 13 bases remaining between them. The CDR3 runs 14 residues. CDR3 residues: CASSLSRASETQYF. As DNA, the CDR3 is TGTGCCAGCAGCTTGTCTAGGGCGAGTGAGACCCAGTACTTC.

The sample holds many counts of this clonotype. The V call is TRBV6-1, the J call TRBJ2-2, with 7 nucleotides matching TRBD1. The CDR3 runs 15 residues. CDR1 is MNHNS, CDR2 SASEGT, per germline. V shed 4 bases, J shed 2 bases, and the junction held 4 bases outside the gene matches. The CDR3 nucleotides are TGTGCCAGCAGTGTCCGGGACAGCAACACCGGGGAGCTGTTTTTT. Encoded protein: CASSVRDSNTGELFF.

This clonotype was detected many times. This rearrangement joins TRBV5-1 to TRBJ2-3; TRBD2 matches at 9 bases. Germline lookup yields CDR1 SGHRS and CDR2 YFSETQ. V lost 2 bases, J lost 2 bases, and 3 bases stayed unmatched. There are 15 residues in the CDR3. CDR3 coding DNA: TGCGCCAGCAGCTTTAGCGGGGGCCCCACAGATACGCAGTATTTT. Protein sequence: CASSFSGGPTDTQYF.